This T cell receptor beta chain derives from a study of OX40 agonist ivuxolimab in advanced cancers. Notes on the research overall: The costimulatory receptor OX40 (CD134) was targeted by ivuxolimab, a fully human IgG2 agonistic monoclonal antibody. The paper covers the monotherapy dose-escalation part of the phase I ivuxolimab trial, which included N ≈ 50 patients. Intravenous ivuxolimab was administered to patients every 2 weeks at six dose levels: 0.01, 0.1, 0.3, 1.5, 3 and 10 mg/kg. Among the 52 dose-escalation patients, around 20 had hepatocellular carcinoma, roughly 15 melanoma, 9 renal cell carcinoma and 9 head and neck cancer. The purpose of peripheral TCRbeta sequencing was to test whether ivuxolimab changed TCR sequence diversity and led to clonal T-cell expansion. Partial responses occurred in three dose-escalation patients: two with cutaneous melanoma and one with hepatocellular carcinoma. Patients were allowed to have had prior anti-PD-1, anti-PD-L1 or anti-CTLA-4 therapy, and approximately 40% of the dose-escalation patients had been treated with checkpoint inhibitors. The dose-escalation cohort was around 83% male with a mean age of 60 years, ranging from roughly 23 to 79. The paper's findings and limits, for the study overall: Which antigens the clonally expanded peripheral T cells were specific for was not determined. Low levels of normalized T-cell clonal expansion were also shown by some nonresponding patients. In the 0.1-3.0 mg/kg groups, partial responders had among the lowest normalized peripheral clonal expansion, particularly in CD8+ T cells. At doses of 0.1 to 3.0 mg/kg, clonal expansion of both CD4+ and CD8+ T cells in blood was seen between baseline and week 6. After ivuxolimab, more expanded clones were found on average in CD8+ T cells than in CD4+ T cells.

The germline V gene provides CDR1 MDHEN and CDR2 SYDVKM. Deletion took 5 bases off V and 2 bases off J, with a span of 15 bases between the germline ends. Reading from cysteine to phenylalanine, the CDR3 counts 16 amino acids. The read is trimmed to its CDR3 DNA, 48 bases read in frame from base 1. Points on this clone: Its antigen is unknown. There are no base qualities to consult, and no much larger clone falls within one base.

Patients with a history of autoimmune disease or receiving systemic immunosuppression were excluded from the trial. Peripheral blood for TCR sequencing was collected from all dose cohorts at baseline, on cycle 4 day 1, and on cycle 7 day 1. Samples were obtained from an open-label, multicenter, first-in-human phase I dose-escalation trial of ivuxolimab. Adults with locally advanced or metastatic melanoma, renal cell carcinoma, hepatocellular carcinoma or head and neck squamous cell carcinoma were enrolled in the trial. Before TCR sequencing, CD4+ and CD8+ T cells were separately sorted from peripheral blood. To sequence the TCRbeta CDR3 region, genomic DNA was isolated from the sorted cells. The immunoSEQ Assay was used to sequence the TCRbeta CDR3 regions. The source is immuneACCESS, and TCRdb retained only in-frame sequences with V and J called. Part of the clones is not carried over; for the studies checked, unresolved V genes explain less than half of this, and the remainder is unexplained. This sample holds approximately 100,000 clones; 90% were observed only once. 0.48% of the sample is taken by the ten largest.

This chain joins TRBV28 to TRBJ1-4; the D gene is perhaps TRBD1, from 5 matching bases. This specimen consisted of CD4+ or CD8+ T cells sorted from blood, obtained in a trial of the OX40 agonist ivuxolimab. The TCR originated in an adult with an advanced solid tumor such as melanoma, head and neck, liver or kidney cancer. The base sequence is TGTGCCAGCAGTACGCCCCAGGGTGGTACTAATGAAAAACTGTTTTTT. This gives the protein CASSTPQGGTNEKLFF.